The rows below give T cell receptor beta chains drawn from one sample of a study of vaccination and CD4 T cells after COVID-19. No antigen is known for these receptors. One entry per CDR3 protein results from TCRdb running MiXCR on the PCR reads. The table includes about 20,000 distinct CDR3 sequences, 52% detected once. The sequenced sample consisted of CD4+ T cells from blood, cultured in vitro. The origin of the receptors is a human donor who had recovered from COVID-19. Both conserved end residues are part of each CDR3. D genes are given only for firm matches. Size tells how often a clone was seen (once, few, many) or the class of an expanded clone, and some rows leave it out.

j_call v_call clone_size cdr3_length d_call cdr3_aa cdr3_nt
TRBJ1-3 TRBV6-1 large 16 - CASIRRAGATGNTIYF TGTGCCAGCATCAGGCGGGCGGGGGCCACTGGAAACACCATATATTTT
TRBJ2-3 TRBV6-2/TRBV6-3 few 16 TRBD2 CASSYRTAGAGDTQYF TGTGCCAGCAGTTACCGTACAGCGGGGGCGGGGGATACGCAGTATTTT
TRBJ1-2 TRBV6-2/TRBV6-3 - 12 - CASSYTPYGYTF TGTGCCAGCAGTTACACCCCCTATGGCTACACCTTC
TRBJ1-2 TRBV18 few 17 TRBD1 CASSPVGGQGAVYGYTF TGTGCCAGCTCACCAGTGGGCGGACAGGGGGCCGTCTATGGCTACACCTTC
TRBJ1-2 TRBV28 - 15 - CASSLWSVTAEDYTF TGTGCCAGCAGTTTATGGAGTGTGACAGCCGAAGACTACACCTTC
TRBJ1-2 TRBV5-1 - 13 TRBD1 CASSLGQGGGYTF TGCGCCAGCAGCTTGGGACAGGGGGGCGGCTACACCTTC
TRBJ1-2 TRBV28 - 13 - CASRGQTNYGYTF TGTGCCAGCAGGGGACAAACTAACTATGGCTACACCTTC
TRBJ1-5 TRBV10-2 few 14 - CASSPTYSNQPQHF TGCGCCAGCAGTCCAACATATAGCAATCAGCCCCAGCATTTT
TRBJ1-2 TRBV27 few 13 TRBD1 CASSLGQGHGYTF TGTGCCAGCAGTTTGGGACAGGGCCATGGCTACACCTTC
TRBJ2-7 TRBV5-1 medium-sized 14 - CASSPGTHSYEQYF TGCGCCAGCAGCCCCGGGACACATTCCTACGAGCAGTACTTC
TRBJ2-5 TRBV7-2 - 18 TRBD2 CASSLGGAGGPAKGGQYF TGTGCCAGCAGCTTAGGCGGAGCGGGAGGGCCGGCAAAGGGGGGCCAGTACTTC
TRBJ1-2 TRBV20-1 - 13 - CSAREPGGYGYTF TGCAGTGCTAGAGAACCAGGAGGATACGGCTACACCTTC
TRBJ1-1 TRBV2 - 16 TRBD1 CASRPFSGTGSAEAFF TGTGCCAGCAGACCGTTTTCCGGGACAGGGAGCGCTGAAGCTTTCTTT
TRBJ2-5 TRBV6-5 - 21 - CASSYSRATVNRGGIQETQYF TGTGCCAGCAGTTACTCTCGCGCCACCGTAAACAGGGGAGGGATCCAAGAGACCCAGTACTTC
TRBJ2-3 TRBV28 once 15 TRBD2 CASRNGGEWSDTQYF TGTGCCAGCAGAAACGGGGGGGAGTGGTCAGATACGCAGTATTTT
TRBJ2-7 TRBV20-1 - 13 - CSARVRGRYEQYF TGCAGTGCTAGAGTTCGGGGGAGGTACGAGCAGTACTTC
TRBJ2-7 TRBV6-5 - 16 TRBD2 CASSYQPGEGRVEQYF TGTGCCAGCAGTTACCAACCCGGGGAGGGGCGAGTCGAGCAGTACTTC
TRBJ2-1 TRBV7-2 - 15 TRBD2 CASSPRGGRFVEQFF TGTGCCAGCAGCCCTCGGGGGGGCCGGTTTGTTGAGCAGTTCTTC
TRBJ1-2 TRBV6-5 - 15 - CASSYSGGVDYGYTF TGTGCCAGCAGTTACTCTGGGGGGGTTGACTATGGCTACACCTTC
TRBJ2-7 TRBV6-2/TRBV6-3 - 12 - CASSYYRDEQYF TGTGCCAGCAGTTACTACAGGGACGAGCAGTACTTC
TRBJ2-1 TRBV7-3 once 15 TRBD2 CASSRTSGGENEQFF TGTGCCAGCAGCCGTACTAGCGGGGGGGAGAATGAGCAGTTCTTC
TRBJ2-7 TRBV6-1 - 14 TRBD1 CASSKTGAPYEQYF TGTGCCAGCAGTAAGACAGGGGCCCCCTACGAGCAGTACTTC
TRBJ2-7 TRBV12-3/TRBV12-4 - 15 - CASSILGQSSYEQYF TGTGCCAGCAGCATCCTCGGACAGAGCTCCTACGAGCAGTACTTC
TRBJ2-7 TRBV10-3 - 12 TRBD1 CATRDRPYEQYF TGTGCGACCAGGGACAGACCCTACGAGCAGTACTTC
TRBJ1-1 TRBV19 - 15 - CASSPEGSGNTEAFF TGTGCCAGTAGCCCAGAGGGCAGTGGAAACACTGAAGCTTTCTTT
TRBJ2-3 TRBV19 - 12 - CASSKPTDTQYF TGTGCCAGTAGTAAACCCACAGATACGCAGTATTTT
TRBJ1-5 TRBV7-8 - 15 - CASSFVPVRGQPQHF TGTGCCAGCAGCTTTGTTCCGGTCCGTGGTCAGCCCCAGCATTTT
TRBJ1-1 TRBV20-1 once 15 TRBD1 CSARGQGQPNTEAFF TGCAGTGCTAGAGGCCAGGGACAGCCGAACACTGAAGCTTTCTTT
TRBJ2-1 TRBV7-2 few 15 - CASSLYRISYNEQFF TGTGCCAGCAGCTTATACAGAATCTCCTACAATGAGCAGTTCTTC
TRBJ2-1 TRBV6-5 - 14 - CASSYSTSRNEQFF TGTGCCAGCAGTTACTCGACATCAAGAAATGAGCAGTTCTTC
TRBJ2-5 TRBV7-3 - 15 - CASSLGSGFQETQYF TGTGCCAGCAGCTTAGGGTCGGGCTTCCAAGAGACCCAGTACTTC
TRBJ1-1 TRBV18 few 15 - CASSPPAIMNTEAFF TGTGCCAGCTCACCTCCAGCCATAATGAACACTGAAGCTTTCTTT
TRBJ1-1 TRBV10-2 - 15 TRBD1 CASSRQGAMNTEAFF TGCGCCAGCAGTAGACAGGGGGCGATGAACACTGAAGCTTTCTTT
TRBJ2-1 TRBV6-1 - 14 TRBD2 CASSLAASYNEQFF TGTGCCAGCAGTCTAGCGGCGTCCTACAATGAGCAGTTCTTC
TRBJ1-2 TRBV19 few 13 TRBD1 CASSDRGSGGYTF TGTGCCAGTAGTGACAGGGGAAGTGGCGGCTACACCTTC
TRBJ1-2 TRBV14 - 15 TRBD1 CASSPQTGGFYGYTF TGTGCCAGCTCACCCCAGACAGGGGGGTTCTATGGCTACACCTTC
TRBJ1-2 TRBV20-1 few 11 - CSADSKGGYTF TGCAGTGCTGACTCAAAGGGAGGCTACACCTTC
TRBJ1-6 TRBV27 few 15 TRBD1 CASSRSRGQYSPLHF TGTGCCAGCAGTAGGAGCAGGGGGCAGTATTCACCCCTCCACTTT
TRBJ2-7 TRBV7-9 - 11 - CASRGGVEQYF TGTGCCAGCAGGGGGGGCGTCGAGCAGTACTTC
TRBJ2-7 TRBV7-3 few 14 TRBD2 CASSLGAGGYEQYF TGTGCCAGCAGCTTAGGAGCGGGGGGCTACGAGCAGTACTTC
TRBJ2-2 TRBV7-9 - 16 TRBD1 CASSSSRGRGTGELFF TGTGCCAGCAGCTCATCTCGGGGCAGGGGGACCGGGGAGCTGTTTTTT
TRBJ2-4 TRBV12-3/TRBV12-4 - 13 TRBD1 CASRGTGVDIQYF TGTGCCAGCAGGGGGACAGGGGTGGACATTCAGTACTTC
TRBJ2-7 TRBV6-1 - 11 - CASSADFEQYF TGTGCCAGCAGTGCCGACTTCGAGCAGTACTTC
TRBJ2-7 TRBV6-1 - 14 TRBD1 CASEGTGGSAEQYF TGTGCCAGCGAGGGGACAGGTGGATCCGCCGAGCAGTACTTC
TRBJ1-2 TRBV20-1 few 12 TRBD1 CSAYRGGDGYTF TGCAGTGCCTACAGGGGTGGGGATGGCTACACCTTC
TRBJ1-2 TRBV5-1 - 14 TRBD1 CASSSGTGVYGYTF TGCGCCAGCAGCTCCGGGACAGGGGTATATGGCTACACCTTC
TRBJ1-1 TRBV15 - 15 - CATSRDPGYGTEAFF TGTGCCACCAGCAGAGACCCAGGGTACGGCACTGAAGCTTTCTTT
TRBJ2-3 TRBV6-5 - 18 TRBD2 CASSYSGTSGGSTDTQYF TGTGCCAGCAGTTACTCCGGGACTAGCGGGGGGAGCACAGATACGCAGTATTTT
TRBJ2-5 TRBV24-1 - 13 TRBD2 CATSVRGGETQCF TGTGCCACCAGTGTAAGGGGAGGGGAGACCCAGTGCTTC
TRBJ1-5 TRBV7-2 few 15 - CASSLAGPGNQPQHF TGTGCCAGCAGCTTAGCAGGGCCCGGCAATCAGCCCCAGCATTTT
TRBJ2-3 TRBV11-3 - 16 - CASSLDTGADTDTQYF TGTGCCAGCAGCTTAGATACGGGAGCAGATACAGATACGCAGTATTTT
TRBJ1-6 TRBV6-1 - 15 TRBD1 CASRQTGGGDSPLHF TGTGCCAGCAGACAGACAGGGGGCGGGGATTCACCCCTCCACTTT
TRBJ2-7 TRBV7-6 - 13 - CASSLADSGEQYF TGTGCCAGCAGCTTAGCTGATTCTGGCGAGCAGTACTTC
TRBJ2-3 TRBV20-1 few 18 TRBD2 CSADGRPKYLASTDTQYF TGCAGTGCTGACGGGAGGCCAAAATACCTAGCTAGCACAGATACGCAGTATTTT
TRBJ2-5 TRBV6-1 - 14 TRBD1 CASSDSDRGKTQYF TGTGCCAGCAGTGATTCCGACAGGGGCAAGACCCAGTACTTC
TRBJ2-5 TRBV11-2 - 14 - CASSSVGPEETQYF TGTGCCAGCAGCTCAGTGGGACCAGAAGAGACCCAGTACTTC
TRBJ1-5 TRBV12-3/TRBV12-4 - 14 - CASSLEDSGQPQHF TGTGCCAGCAGTTTGGAGGACAGTGGACAGCCCCAGCATTTT
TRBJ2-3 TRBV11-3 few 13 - CASSFLSTDTQYF TGTGCCAGCAGCTTCTTGAGCACAGATACGCAGTATTTT
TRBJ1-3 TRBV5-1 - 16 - CASSLEGRLPGNTIYF TGCGCCAGCAGCTTAGAGGGGAGGCTCCCTGGAAACACCATATATTTT